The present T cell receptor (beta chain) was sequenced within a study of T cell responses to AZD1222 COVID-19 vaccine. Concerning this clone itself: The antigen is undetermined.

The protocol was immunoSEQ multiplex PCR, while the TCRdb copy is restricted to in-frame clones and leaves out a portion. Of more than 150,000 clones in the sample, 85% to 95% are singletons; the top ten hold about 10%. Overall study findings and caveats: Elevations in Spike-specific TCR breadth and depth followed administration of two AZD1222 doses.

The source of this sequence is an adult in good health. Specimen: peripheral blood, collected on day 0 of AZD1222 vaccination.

The CDR3 sequence is CASSASGHMNTEAFF. CDR3 coding DNA: TGTGCCAGCAGTGCGTCGGGACATATGAACACTGAAGCTTTCTTT. The V and J genes are TRBV27 and TRBJ1-1; tentatively, D is TRBD1 (6 bases). The CDR3 is made up of 15 amino acids. Trimming pared 5 bases from V and 0 bases from J, leaving 13 bases between. Germline V lookup: CDR1 MNHEY, CDR2 SMNVEV (reference sequence).